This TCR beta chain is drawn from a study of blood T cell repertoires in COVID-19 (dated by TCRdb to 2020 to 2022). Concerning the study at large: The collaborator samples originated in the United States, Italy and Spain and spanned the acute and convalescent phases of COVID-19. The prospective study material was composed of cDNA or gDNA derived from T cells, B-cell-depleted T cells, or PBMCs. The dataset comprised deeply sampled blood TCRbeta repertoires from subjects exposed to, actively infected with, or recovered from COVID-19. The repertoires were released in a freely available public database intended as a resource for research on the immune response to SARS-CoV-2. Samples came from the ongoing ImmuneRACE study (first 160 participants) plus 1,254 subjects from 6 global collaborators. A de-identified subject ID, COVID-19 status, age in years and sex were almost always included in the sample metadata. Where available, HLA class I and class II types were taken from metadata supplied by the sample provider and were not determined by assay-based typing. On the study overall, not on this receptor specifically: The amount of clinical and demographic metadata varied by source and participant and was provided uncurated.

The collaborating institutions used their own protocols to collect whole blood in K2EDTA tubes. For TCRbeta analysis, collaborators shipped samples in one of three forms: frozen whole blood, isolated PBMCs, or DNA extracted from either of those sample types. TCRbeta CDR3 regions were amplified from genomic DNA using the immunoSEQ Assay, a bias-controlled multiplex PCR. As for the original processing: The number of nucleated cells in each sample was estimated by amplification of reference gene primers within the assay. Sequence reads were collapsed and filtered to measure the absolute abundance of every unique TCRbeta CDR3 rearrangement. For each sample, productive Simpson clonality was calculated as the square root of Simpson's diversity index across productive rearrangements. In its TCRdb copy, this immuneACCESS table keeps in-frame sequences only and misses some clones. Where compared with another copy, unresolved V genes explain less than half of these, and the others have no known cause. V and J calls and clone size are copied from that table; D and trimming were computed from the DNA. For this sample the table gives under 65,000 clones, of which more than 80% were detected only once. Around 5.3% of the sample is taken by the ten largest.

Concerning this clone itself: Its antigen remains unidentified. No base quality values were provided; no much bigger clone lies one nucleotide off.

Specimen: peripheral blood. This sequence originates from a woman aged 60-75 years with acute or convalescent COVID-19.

The DNA sequence is given as TGTGCCAGCAGCCGGGACAGGGTCAATGAGCAGTTCTTC. It specifies CASSRDRVNEQFF. The rearranged segments are TRBV7-3 and TRBJ2-1; 9 central nucleotides agree with TRBD1. Including cysteine and phenylalanine, the CDR3 has 13 amino acids. CDR3 DNA only is kept here, 39 bases in frame from base 1. Trimming takes 5 bases off V and 6 bases off J; junction bases not matched to a gene: 2. In the germline V gene, CDR1 corresponds to SGHTA and CDR2 to FQGTGA.